A single sample gave rise to the 20 T cell receptor beta chains below, sequenced in a study of siplizumab effects on memory and regulatory T cells. Assay: immunoSEQ multiplex PCR; the TCRdb copy retains only in-frame clones and omits some. The sample contains 90,000 to 120,000 clones, 91% of which appear only once. The specimen was CD4+ T cells sorted from blood. The receptors come from a human donor in good health. Some clones in this sample may be carry-over from other donors' samples.

This clone was observed a handful of times. The chain carries TRBV11-2 and TRBJ2-5, with no clear D. Germline CDR1 SGHAT, CDR2 FQNNGV. This CDR3 region has 11 residues. The V end lost 1 base, the J end lost 7 bases, and 4 bases lay between the germline ends. The CDR3 loop is CASSLGGTQYF. CDR3 nucleotides: TGTGCCAGCAGCTTAGGGGGGACCCAGTACTTC.

V is TRBV5-8 and J is TRBJ2-2; perhaps TRBD2 as D (6 bases). This CDR3 spans 16 amino acids. V lost 4 bases, J lost 1 base, and 14 bases lay in between. Per germline, CDR1 SGHTS and CDR2 YDEGEE. In DNA form, the CDR3 reads TGTGCCAGCAGCCTGGGGGACTCCTGGAACACCGGGGAGCTGTTTTTT. This codes for CASSLGDSWNTGELFF.

The chain couples TRBV5-1 to TRBJ2-1; 9 nucleotides align to TRBD1. The germline gives CDR1 SGHRS, CDR2 YFSETQ. This CDR3 spans 16 amino acids. Germline trimming cut 3 bases from V and 0 bases from J; bases unmatched to any gene: 4. CDR3: CASSWGTGSSYNEQFF. CDR3 in DNA: TGCGCCAGCAGCTGGGGGACAGGGAGCTCCTACAATGAGCAGTTCTTC. The entire variable domain, with the rest obtained from reference TRBV5-1 and TRBJ2-1, is as follows: KAGVTQTPRYLIKTRGQQVTLSCSPISGHRSVSWYQQTPGQGLQFLFEYFSETQRNKGNFPGRFSGRQFSNSRSEMNVSTLELGDSALYLCASSWGTGSSYNEQFFGPGTRLTVL.

The gene calls are TRBV6-1 and TRBJ1-6; D gene unclear. This CDR3 contains 9 residues. Trimming took off 5 bases at V and 10 bases at J, with 0 bases between the two ends. CDR1 and CDR2 (germline): MNHNS, SASEGT. The CDR3 reads CASSSPLHF. In DNA form, the CDR3 reads TGTGCCAGCAGTTCACCCCTCCACTTT.

This rearrangement joins TRBV7-8 to TRBJ2-7; tentative D call: TRBD1 (5 bases). CDR3 length: 15 amino acids. CDR1 SGHVS and CDR2 FQNEAQ come from the germline V gene. V was pared by 1 base and J by 3 bases, with 13 bases between. DNA for the CDR3: TGTGCCAGCAGCTTAGTACACAGGTTGGGCTACGAGCAGTACTTC. This translates into CASSLVHRLGYEQYF.

CDR3 residues: CASSSSGSGYNEQFF. The CDR3 bases are TGTGCCAGCAGCAGTAGCGGGAGTGGGTACAATGAGCAGTTCTTC. This chain joins TRBV2 and TRBJ2-1, with TRBD2 matching over 9 bases. The J segment lost 4 bases and the V segment lost 6 bases, leaving 7 bases of the junction unmatched. This CDR3 contains 15 residues. Germline-derived CDR1 and CDR2 are SNHLY and FYNNEI.

The chain couples TRBV19 to TRBJ2-1; 9 bases are a match to TRBD1. Germline V gives CDR1 LNHDA, CDR2 SQIVND (reference sequence). The CDR3 is 15 amino acids. The junction had 8 bases not matched to a gene; V was cut back by 5 bases and J by 6 bases. This CDR3 is CASSPYRGQGNEQFF. For the CDR3, the DNA is TGTGCCAGTAGTCCCTACCGGGGACAGGGCAATGAGCAGTTCTTC. Filled out from reference TRBV19 and TRBJ2-1, the complete variable domain reads DGGITQSPKYLFRKEGQNVTLSCEQNLNHDAMYWYRQDPGQGLRLIYYSQIVNDFQKGDIAEGYSVSREKKESFPLTVTSAQKNPTAFYLCASSPYRGQGNEQFFGPGTRLTVL.

The CDR3 coding sequence is TGTGCCAGCAGCGTAGTCGGGAGTACTGCCGAGCAGTACTTC. This encodes CASSVVGSTAEQYF. The V gene is TRBV9, the J gene TRBJ2-7; a possible D gene is TRBD2 (6 bases). Germline V gives CDR1 SGDLS, CDR2 YYNGEE. V lost 0 bases and J lost 6, with 13 bases in between. The CDR3 totals 14 residues.

The chain couples TRBV5-1 to TRBJ2-7; D ambiguous. This CDR3 is built from 13 residues. Trimming removed 4 bases at V and 2 bases at J, with 10 bases between. Looked up from germline, CDR1 is SGHRS and CDR2 is YFSETQ. This CDR3 is CASSKEMAYEQYF. The CDR3 DNA reads as TGCGCCAGCAGCAAGGAGATGGCCTACGAGCAGTACTTC.

The chain recombines TRBV7-3 with TRBJ1-2; 8 nucleotides agree with TRBD1. V lost 2 bases to trimming and J lost 7 bases; unmatched junction nucleotides: 3. CDR1 is SGHTA and CDR2 is FQGTGA in the germline V gene. CDR3 length: 13 residues. The DNA of the CDR3 is TGTGCCAGCAGCTTAGCAGGGGGCAGTGGCTACACCTTC. As protein: CASSLAGGSGYTF.

The gene calls are TRBV18 and TRBJ2-5; D unclear. The CDR3 consists of 14 residues. V lost 3 bases, J lost 1 base, and 9 bases lay in between. Germline CDR1 is KGHSH and CDR2 is LQKENI. CDR3 in amino acids: CASSPSNLQETQYF. In DNA form, the CDR3 reads TGTGCCAGCTCACCTAGCAACCTCCAAGAGACCCAGTACTTC.

Here the CDR3 reads CASSMLAGFNTGELFF. Written as DNA, the CDR3 is TGTGCCAGTAGTATGCTAGCGGGATTTAACACCGGGGAGCTGTTTTTT. The rearrangement joins TRBV19 to TRBJ2-2, with 9 bases fitting TRBD2. Trimming cost V 3 bases and J 2 bases; bases outside gene matches: 4. Germline V lookup: CDR1 LNHDA, CDR2 SQIVND (reference sequence). The CDR3 covers 16 residues.

V and J are TRBV6-1 and TRBJ1-5; 7 nucleotides align to TRBD1. The CDR3 totals 11 residues. The J segment lost 9 bases and the V segment lost 8 bases, leaving 4 bases of the junction unmatched. The germline V gene encodes CDR1 MNHNS and CDR2 SASEGT. CDR3 in amino acids: CASDEGAPQHF. CDR3 coding DNA: TGTGCCAGCGATGAGGGGGCGCCCCAGCATTTT.

The gene calls are TRBV4-1 and TRBJ1-5; tentatively, D is TRBD1 (5 bases). Germline V gene sequence: CDR1 MGHRA, CDR2 YSYEKL. CDR3 length: 15 residues. Trimming stripped 1 base from V and 8 bases from J, with 15 bases between. CDR3 DNA sequence: TGCGCCAGCAGCCAAGTTGGTGGGACCCACAAGCCCCAGCATTTT. It codes for CASSQVGGTHKPQHF.

The chain couples TRBV6-5 to TRBJ2-1; 9 bases are shared with TRBD1. CDR3 length: 15 residues. Germline CDR1 and CDR2: MNHEY and SVGAGI. V gave up 6 bases and J gave up 6 bases; unmatched junction bases: 9. The CDR3 coding sequence is TGTGCCAGCAGCCGTGGGGACAGGGTTGTCAATGAGCAGTTCTTC. It encodes CASSRGDRVVNEQFF.

This clone was counted between two and nine times. Relative to the germline gene, one junction end is altered; a read error may explain this. The chain recombines TRBV2 with TRBJ2-7, with D possibly TRBD1 on 6 matching bases. The germline V gene has CDR1 SNHLY and CDR2 FYNNEI. The CDR3 has 11 residues. CDR3 nucleotides: TGTGCCAGCAGTCAACGGACAGTGTCAGTCTTC. Encoded protein: CASSQRTVSVF.

The chain is built from TRBV19 and TRBJ2-6; D ambiguous. This CDR3 spans 16 amino acids. The V and J ends lost 2 bases and 0 bases respectively, with 8 bases between them. CDR1 is LNHDA and CDR2 is SQIVND in the germline V gene (reference sequence). In nucleotides, the CDR3 is TGTGCCAGTAGTATAAGTACCTTCTCTGGGGCCAACGTCCTGACTTTC. It encodes CASSISTFSGANVLTF.

The chain carries TRBV18 and TRBJ2-7, with TRBD1 matching 8 bases. The V gene's germline CDR1 is KGHSH and CDR2 LQKENI. Trimming at V came to 3 bases and at J to 6 bases, leaving 10 bases not matched to a gene. There are 15 residues in the CDR3. CDR3 protein: CASSPTQGATSEQYF. CDR3 coding DNA: TGTGCCAGCTCACCTACCCAGGGGGCTACATCCGAGCAGTACTTC.

This chain connects TRBV7-3 to TRBJ2-3; the match to TRBD1 covers 9 bases. The CDR3 sequence is 15 residues long. Per germline, CDR1 SGHTA and CDR2 FQGTGA. V gave up 6 bases and J gave up 2 bases; unmatched junction bases: 6. This CDR3 is CASSRDRGDTDTQYF. CDR3 DNA: TGTGCCAGCAGTCGCGACAGGGGGGACACAGATACGCAGTATTTT.

The genes are TRBV2 and TRBJ1-5; 10 nucleotides agree with TRBD1. The CDR3 extends over 13 amino acids. The germline V gene encodes CDR1 SNHLY and CDR2 FYNNEI. V shed 6 bases, J shed 6 bases, and the junction held 2 bases outside the gene matches. The CDR3 is CASRDRGGQPQHF. For the CDR3, the DNA is TGTGCCAGCAGGGACAGGGGGGGTCAGCCCCAGCATTTT.